This record covers a single TCR beta chain. The antigen remains unidentified. This CDR3 spans 16 amino acids. The V segment lost 1 base and the J segment 10 bases; nucleotides outside the gene matches: 4. Germline V gene lookup returns CDR1 PRHDT and CDR2 FYEKMQ (reference sequence). This entry belongs to a study of T cell responses to AZD1222 COVID-19 vaccine. General study points: The donor cohort was predominantly white British with a female majority, and clonal diversity may have been underestimated.

Libraries were prepared by immunoSEQ multiplex PCR; TCRdb keeps only in-frame clonotypes and omits some of them. Of fewer than 55,000 clones in the sample, nearly 85% were seen once. The sample in question was peripheral blood, obtained on day 0 of AZD1222 vaccination. The chain joins TRBV13 to TRBJ2-1, with 16 bases aligning to TRBD2. This TCR came from an adult in good health. CDR3 DNA sequence: TGTGCCAGCAGCTTAGTGGGACTAGCGGGAGGGCCAGAGCAGTTCTTC. This encodes CASSLVGLAGGPEQFF.